Reported below is one T cell receptor (beta chain). This entry is derived from a study of blood T cell repertoires in COVID-19. In the study overall: Both acute and convalescent COVID-19 samples were obtained from the United States, Italy and Spain.

Cohort allocation depended upon clinical history that participants reported. Sequencing was performed with immunoSEQ multiplex PCR; in TCRdb, only in-frame clones are kept and a portion is missing. Of 200,000 to 300,000 clones in the sample, approximately 89% were seen once. The germline gives CDR1 SGHNT, CDR2 YENEEA. There are 15 residues in the CDR3. V lost 1 base and J lost 0; bases outside the gene matches: 2. The sample comprised PBMCs or T cells enriched from blood (not recorded which). The V gene is TRBV11-3, the J gene TRBJ2-5, with TRBD1 matching 7 bases. The source of this sequence is a woman aged 40 to 49 with acute COVID-19. The CDR3 loop reads CASSLGGTDQETQYF. The CDR3 DNA reads TGTGCCAGCAGCTTAGGGGGGACAGACCAAGAGACCCAGTACTTC.